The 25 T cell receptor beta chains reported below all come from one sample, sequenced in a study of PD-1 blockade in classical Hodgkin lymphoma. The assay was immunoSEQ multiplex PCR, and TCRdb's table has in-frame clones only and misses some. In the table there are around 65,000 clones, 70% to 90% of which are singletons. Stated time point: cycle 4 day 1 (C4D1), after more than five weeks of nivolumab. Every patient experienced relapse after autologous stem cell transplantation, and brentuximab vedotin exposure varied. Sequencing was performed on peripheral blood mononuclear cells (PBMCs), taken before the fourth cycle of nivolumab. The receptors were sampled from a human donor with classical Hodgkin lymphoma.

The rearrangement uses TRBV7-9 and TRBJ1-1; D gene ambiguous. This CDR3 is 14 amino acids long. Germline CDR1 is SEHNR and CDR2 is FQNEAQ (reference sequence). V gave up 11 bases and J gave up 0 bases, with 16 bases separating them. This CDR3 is CAGDPADLNTEAFF. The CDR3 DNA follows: TGTGCCGGAGACCCCGCGGACTTGAACACTGAAGCTTTCTTT.

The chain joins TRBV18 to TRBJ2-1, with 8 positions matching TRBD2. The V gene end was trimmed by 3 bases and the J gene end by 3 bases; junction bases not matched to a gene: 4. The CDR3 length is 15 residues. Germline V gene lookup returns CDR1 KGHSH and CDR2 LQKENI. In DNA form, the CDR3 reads TGTGCCAGCTCACCGAAACTAGCGGACTACAATGAGCAGTTCTTC. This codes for CASSPKLADYNEQFF.

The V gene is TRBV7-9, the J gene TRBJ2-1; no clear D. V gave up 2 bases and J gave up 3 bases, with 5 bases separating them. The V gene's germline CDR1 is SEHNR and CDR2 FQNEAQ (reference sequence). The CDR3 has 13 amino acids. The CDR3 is CASSLSDYNEQFF. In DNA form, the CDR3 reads TGTGCCAGCAGCTTAAGTGACTACAATGAGCAGTTCTTC.

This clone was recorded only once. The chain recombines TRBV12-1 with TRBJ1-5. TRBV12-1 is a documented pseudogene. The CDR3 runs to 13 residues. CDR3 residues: CASSLGSGQPQHF. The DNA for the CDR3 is TGTGCCAGCAGCTTAGGGTCGGGTCAGCCCCAGCATTTT.

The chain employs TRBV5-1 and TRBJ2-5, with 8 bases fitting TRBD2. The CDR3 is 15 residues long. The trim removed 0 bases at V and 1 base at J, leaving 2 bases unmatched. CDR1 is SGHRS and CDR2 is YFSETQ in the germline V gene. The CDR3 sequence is CASSLAGGVQETQYF. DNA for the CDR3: TGCGCCAGCAGCTTGGCGGGAGGGGTCCAAGAGACCCAGTACTTC.

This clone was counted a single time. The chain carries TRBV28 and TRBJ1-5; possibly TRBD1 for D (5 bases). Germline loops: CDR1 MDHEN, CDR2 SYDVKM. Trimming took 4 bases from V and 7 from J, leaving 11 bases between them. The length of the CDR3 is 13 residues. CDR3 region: CASSSPGAQPQHF. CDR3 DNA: TGTGCCAGCAGTTCACCCGGGGCCCAGCCCCAGCATTTT.

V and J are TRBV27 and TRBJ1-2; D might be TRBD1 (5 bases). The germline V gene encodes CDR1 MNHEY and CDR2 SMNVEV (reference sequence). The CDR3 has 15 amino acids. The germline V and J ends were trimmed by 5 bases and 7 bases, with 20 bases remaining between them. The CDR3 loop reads CASSPGTTAKIGYTF. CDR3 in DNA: TGTGCCAGCAGTCCCGGGACGACTGCAAAGATTGGCTACACCTTC.

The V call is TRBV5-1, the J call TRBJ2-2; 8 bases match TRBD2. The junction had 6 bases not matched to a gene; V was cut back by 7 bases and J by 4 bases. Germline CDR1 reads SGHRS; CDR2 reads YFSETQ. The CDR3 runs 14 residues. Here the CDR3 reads CASHHGGATGELFF. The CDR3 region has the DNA TGCGCCAGCCACCACGGGGGGGCCACCGGGGAGCTGTTTTTT.

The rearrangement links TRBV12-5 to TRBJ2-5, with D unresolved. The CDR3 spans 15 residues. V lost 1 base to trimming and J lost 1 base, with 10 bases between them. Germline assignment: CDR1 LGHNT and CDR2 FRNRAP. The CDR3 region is CASGLGQSAQETQYF. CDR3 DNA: TGTGCTAGTGGTTTGGGCCAGAGCGCCCAAGAGACCCAGTACTTC.

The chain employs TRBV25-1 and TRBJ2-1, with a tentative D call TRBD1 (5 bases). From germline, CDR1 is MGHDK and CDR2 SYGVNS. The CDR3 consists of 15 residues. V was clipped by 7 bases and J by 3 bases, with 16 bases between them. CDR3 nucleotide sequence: TGTGCCAGCACCCCAGCAGGGTTCGGCTACAATGAGCAGTTCTTC. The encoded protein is CASTPAGFGYNEQFF.

Written as DNA, the CDR3 is TGTGCCAGCAGTCTTTACAATGAGCAGTTCTTC. Translated, it gives CASSLYNEQFF. The chain couples TRBV6-1 to TRBJ2-1; D remains ambiguous. The germline V gene encodes CDR1 MNHNS and CDR2 SASEGT. V shed 5 bases and J shed 4 bases, with 3 bases lying between them. There are 11 residues in the CDR3.

The CDR3 region is CASSDRGTEAFF. The CDR3 DNA reads TGCGCCAGCAGTGACCGGGGTACTGAAGCTTTCTTT. The rearrangement joins TRBV10-1 to TRBJ1-1; D unclear. There are 12 residues in the CDR3. The V gene lost 3 bases and the J gene lost 5 bases, with 7 bases spanning the gap. Germline V gene sequence: CDR1 WNHNN, CDR2 SYGVQD (reference sequence).

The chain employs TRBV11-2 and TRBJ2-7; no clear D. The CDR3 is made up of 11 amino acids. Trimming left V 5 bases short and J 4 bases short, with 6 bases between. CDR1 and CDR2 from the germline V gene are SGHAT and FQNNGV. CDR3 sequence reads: CASSLLYEQYF. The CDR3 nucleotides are TGTGCCAGCAGCCTACTTTACGAGCAGTACTTC.

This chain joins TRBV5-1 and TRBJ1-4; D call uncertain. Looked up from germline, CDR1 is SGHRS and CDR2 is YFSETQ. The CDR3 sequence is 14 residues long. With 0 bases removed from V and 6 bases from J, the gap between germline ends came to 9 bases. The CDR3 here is CASSLGDKYEKLFF. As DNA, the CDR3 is TGCGCCAGCAGCTTGGGAGATAAGTATGAAAAACTGTTTTTT.

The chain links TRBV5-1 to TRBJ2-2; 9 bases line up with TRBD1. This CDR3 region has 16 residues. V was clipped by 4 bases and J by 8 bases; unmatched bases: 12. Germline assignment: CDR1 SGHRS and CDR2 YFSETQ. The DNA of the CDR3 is TGCGCCAGCAGCGGTTCCGGGACAGGGAAAAAGGGGGAGCTGTTTTTT. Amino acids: CASSGSGTGKKGELFF.

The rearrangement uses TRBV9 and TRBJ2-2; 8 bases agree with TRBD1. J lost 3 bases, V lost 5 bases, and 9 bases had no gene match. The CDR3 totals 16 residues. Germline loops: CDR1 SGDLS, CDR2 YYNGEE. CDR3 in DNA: TGTGCCAGCAGTGTGGACAGGGAGTTCGACACCGGGGAGCTGTTTTTT. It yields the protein CASSVDREFDTGELFF.

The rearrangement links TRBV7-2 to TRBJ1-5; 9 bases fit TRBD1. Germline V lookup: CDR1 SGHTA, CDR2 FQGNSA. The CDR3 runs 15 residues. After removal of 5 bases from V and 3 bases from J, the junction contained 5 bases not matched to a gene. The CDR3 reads CASSRTGVYNQPQHF. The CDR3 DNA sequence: TGTGCCAGCAGCCGGACAGGGGTTTACAATCAGCCCCAGCATTTT.

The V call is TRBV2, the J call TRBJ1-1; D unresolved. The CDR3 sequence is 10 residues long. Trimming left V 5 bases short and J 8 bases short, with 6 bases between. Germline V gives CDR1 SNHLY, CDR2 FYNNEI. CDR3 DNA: TGTGCCAGCAGTAACAGCGAAGCTTTCTTT. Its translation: CASSNSEAFF.

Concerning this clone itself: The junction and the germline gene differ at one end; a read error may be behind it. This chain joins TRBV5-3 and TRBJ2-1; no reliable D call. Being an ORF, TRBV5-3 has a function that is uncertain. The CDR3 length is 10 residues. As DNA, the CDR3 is TGTGCCAGAGTATACAATGAGCAGCTCTTC. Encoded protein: CARVYNEQLF.

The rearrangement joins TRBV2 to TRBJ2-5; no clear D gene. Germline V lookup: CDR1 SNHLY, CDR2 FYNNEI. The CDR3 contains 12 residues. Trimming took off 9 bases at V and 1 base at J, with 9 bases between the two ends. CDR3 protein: CASSEIQETQYF. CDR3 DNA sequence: TGTGCCAGTTCCGAGATCCAAGAGACCCAGTACTTC.

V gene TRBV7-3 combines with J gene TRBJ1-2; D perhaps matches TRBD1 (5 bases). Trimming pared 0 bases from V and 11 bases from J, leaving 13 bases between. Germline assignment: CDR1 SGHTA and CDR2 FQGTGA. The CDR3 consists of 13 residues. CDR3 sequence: CASSLTPDDRYTF. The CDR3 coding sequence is TGTGCCAGCAGCTTAACACCCGACGACAGATACACCTTC. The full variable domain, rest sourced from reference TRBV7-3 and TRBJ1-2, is GAGVSQTPSNKVTEKGKYVELRCDPISGHTALYWYRQSLGQGPEFLIYFQGTGAADDSGLPNDRFFAVRPEGSVSTLKIQRTERGDSAVYLCASSLTPDDRYTFGSGTRLTVV.

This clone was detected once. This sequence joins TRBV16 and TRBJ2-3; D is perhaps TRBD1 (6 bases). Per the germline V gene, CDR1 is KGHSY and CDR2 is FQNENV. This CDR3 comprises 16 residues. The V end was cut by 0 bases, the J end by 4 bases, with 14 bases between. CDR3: CASSQSPQGYADTQYF. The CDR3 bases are TGTGCCAGCAGCCAATCCCCGCAGGGGTATGCAGATACGCAGTATTTT. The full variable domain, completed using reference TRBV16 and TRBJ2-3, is GEEVAQTPKHLVRGEGQKAKLYCAPIKGHSYVFWYQQVLKNEFKFLISFQNENVFDETGMPKERFSAKCLPNSPCSLEIQATKLEDSAVYFCASSQSPQGYADTQYFGPGTRLTVL.

This chain's CDR3 is CASRLGTSGTEQYF. As DNA, the CDR3 is TGTGCCAGCAGACTTGGGACTAGCGGGACGGAGCAGTACTTC. The gene calls are TRBV28 and TRBJ2-7; 13 positions match TRBD2. CDR3 length equals 14 residues. V dropped 6 bases and J dropped 7; count of bases not matched to a gene: 6. Germline loops: CDR1 MDHEN, CDR2 SYDVKM.

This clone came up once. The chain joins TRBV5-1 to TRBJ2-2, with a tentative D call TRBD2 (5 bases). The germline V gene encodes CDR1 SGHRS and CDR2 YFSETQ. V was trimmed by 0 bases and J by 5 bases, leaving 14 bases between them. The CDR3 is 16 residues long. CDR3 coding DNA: TGCGCCAGCAGCTTGGGACCCAAGGGAGAGACCGGGGAGCTGTTTTTT. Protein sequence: CASSLGPKGETGELFF. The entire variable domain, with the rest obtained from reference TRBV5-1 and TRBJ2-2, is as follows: KAGVTQTPRYLIKTRGQQVTLSCSPISGHRSVSWYQQTPGQGLQFLFEYFSETQRNKGNFPGRFSGRQFSNSRSEMNVSTLELGDSALYLCASSLGPKGETGELFFGEGSRLTVL.

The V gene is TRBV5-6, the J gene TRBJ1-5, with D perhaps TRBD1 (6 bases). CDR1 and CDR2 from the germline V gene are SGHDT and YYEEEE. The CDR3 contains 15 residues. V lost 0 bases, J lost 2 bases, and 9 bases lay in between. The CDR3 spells CASSLGQAGNQPQHF. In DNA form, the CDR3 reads TGTGCCAGCAGCTTGGGACAGGCGGGCAATCAGCCCCAGCATTTT.